Included here is one T cell receptor beta chain sequence, with context. The source of the sample is a study of T cell responses to AZD1222 COVID-19 vaccine. With V trimmed by 5 bases and J by 0 bases, 6 bases remained unmatched. Germline values: CDR1 SNHLY, CDR2 FYNNEI. This CDR3 spans 16 amino acids. Produced via immunoSEQ multiplex PCR; TCRdb's table is partial and in-frame only. The profile shows about 260,000 clones, 85% to 95% of them singletons. This chain uses TRBV2 with TRBJ2-2, with 7 positions matching TRBD1. Specimen: peripheral blood, collected on day 0 of AZD1222 vaccination. The receptor comes from an adult in good health. CDR3 loop: CASSLYGTANTGELFF. The CDR3 DNA sequence: TGTGCCAGCAGTCTTTACGGGACAGCGAACACCGGGGAGCTGTTTTTT. The full variable domain, with the rest looked up from reference TRBV2 and TRBJ2-2, is EPEVTQTPSHQVTQMGQEVILRCVPISNHLYFYWYRQILGQKVEFLVSFYNNEISEKSEIFDDQFSVERPDGSNFTLKIRSTKLEDSAMYFCASSLYGTANTGELFFGEGSRLTVL.